The 27 T cell receptor beta chains below all came from one sample that was sequenced in a study of cytomegalovirus exposure and HLA in healthy donors. The PCR contained 60 Vbeta and 13 Jbeta primers. Generated by immunoSEQ multiplex PCR, the TCRdb table keeps only in-frame clones and is missing some. This sample carries around 250,000 clones, around 90% of them seen once, and the ten largest clones take about 1.5%. The specimen sequenced was PBMCs. These receptors were obtained from a girl aged 2 to 9 in good health and CMV-seronegative.

CDR3 in DNA: TGTGCCAGCAGCTCCGGGGGAGTGGATACGCAGTATTTT. Amino acid sequence: CASSSGGVDTQYF. The chain employs TRBV7-3 and TRBJ2-3; tentative D call: TRBD2 (6 bases). Trimming left V 4 bases short and J 6 bases short, with 11 bases between. Germline CDR1 is SGHTA and CDR2 is FQGTGA. The CDR3 covers 13 residues.

This rearrangement joins TRBV7-6 to TRBJ2-5; TRBD2 matches 13 bases. The DNA end is more similar to TRBJ2-7, so the J call may be wrong. This CDR3 region has 15 residues. Per germline, CDR1 SGHVS and CDR2 FNYEAQ. The CDR3 DNA reads TGTGCCAGCAGCTTCGGGACTAGCGGGACCTACGAGCAGTACTTC. Translated, it gives CASSFGTSGTYEQYF.

The gene calls are TRBV6-1 and TRBJ1-5; D is possibly TRBD1 (6 bases). This CDR3 comprises 13 residues. From germline, CDR1 is MNHNS and CDR2 SASEGT. V dropped 7 bases and J dropped 4 bases, with 11 bases sitting between them. CDR3 in DNA: TGTGCCAGCAAGGGGACACAAAATCAGCCCCAGCATTTT. Its protein product is CASKGTQNQPQHF.

The chain is built from TRBV27 and TRBJ1-1, with TRBD1 as a possible D gene (6 bases). CDR1 is MNHEY and CDR2 is SMNVEV in the germline V gene (reference sequence). V lost 6 bases, J lost 3 bases, and 11 bases lay in between. The CDR3 loop spans 13 amino acids. In DNA, the CDR3 is TGTGCCAGCAGACCAACAGGGTACACTGAAGCTTTCTTT. Protein sequence: CASRPTGYTEAFF.

The rearrangement joins TRBV10-2 to TRBJ2-7, with 11 nucleotides matching TRBD1. This CDR3 is built from 17 residues. Trimming took 10 bases from V and 2 from J; bases not matched to a gene: 16. The germline CDR1 and CDR2 sequences are WSHSY and SAAADI. CDR3 sequence (DNA): TGCGCCACCAGGAAGGGACAGGGGGACACCTATACCTACGAGCAGTACTTC. Encoded protein: CATRKGQGDTYTYEQYF.

The chain links TRBV18 to TRBJ1-2; perhaps TRBD1 as D (5 bases). From germline, CDR1 is KGHSH and CDR2 LQKENI. Trimming left V 0 bases short and J 5 bases short, with 16 bases between. The CDR3 covers 16 residues. CDR3: CASSPPGPPGLYGYTF. In nucleotides, the CDR3 is TGTGCCAGCTCACCACCGGGTCCTCCAGGGTTGTATGGCTACACCTTC.

The chain recombines TRBV4-1 with TRBJ2-7; 10 bases agree with TRBD2. The junction had 7 bases not matched to a gene; V was cut back by 5 bases and J by 3 bases. CDR3 length: 15 amino acids. CDR1 and CDR2 (germline): MGHRA, YSYEKL. CDR3 loop: CASSYLAGGHYEQYF. CDR3 in DNA: TGCGCCAGCAGCTATTTAGCGGGAGGCCACTACGAGCAGTACTTC.

This chain connects TRBV27 to TRBJ1-4, with 8 nucleotides matching TRBD1. This CDR3 has 16 amino acids. Germline lookup yields CDR1 MNHEY and CDR2 SMNVEV (reference sequence). J lost 4 bases, V lost 5 bases, and 9 bases had no gene match. CDR3 in amino acids: CASSPRRTGSNEKLFF. The CDR3 coding sequence is TGTGCCAGCAGTCCCCGGAGGACAGGGAGTAATGAAAAACTGTTTTTT.

In its sample, this clone was seen once. CDR3 sequence reads: CSVGGLAGGQSTDTQYF. The CDR3 nucleotides are TGCAGCGTTGGGGGACTAGCGGGAGGCCAGAGCACAGATACGCAGTATTTT. This rearrangement joins TRBV29-1 to TRBJ2-3, with 15 bases aligning to TRBD2. Unmatched junction bases numbered 5, after V lost 4 bases and J lost 0 bases. Germline loops: CDR1 SQVTM, CDR2 ANQGSEA. There are 17 residues in the CDR3.

The V and J genes are TRBV15 and TRBJ1-1; D gene ambiguous. The CDR3 loop spans 16 amino acids. Trimming removed 0 bases at V and 1 base at J, with 12 bases between. Looked up from germline, CDR1 is LNHNV and CDR2 is YYDKDF (reference sequence). CDR3 DNA sequence: TGTGCCACCAGCAGAGATACAGTGTCCCGGAACACTGAAGCTTTCTTT. Translated: CATSRDTVSRNTEAFF.

J is TRBJ2-3 and V is TRBV27; 9 nucleotides match TRBD2. J gave up 3 bases and V 6 bases, and 10 bases lay outside the gene matches. CDR1 is MNHEY, CDR2 SMNVEV, per germline (reference sequence). This CDR3 is 16 amino acids long. Here the CDR3 DNA reads TGTGCCAGCAGGGGCGGGATAGCGGGAGTAACAGATACGCAGTATTTT. This gives the protein CASRGGIAGVTDTQYF.

The genes are TRBV5-1 and TRBJ2-5, with 7 bases lining up with TRBD2. This CDR3 has 16 residues. Per the germline V gene, CDR1 is SGHRS and CDR2 is YFSETQ. V lost 0 bases to trimming and J lost 2 bases; unmatched junction nucleotides: 7. This CDR3 reads CASSLGSTSRQETQYF. The CDR3 nucleotides are TGCGCCAGCAGCTTGGGGTCGACTAGCAGGCAAGAGACCCAGTACTTC.

Here the CDR3 DNA reads TGTGCCAGCAGCTTGGGAGCGGGGTTGACAGATACGCAGTATTTT. This sequence encodes CASSLGAGLTDTQYF. V and J are TRBV5-6 and TRBJ2-3; 7 positions match TRBD2. CDR3 length equals 15 residues. Germline V lookup: CDR1 SGHDT, CDR2 YYEEEE. The J segment lost 3 bases and the V segment lost 0 bases, leaving 4 bases of the junction unmatched.

The CDR3 nucleotides are TGTGCCGCCAACGCAGGACAGGGGACCTATGGCTACACCTTC. It is translated as CAANAGQGTYGYTF. This chain connects TRBV30 to TRBJ1-2, with 9 bases lining up with TRBD1. The CDR3 runs to 14 residues. Germline V gene sequence: CDR1 GTSNPN, CDR2 SVGIG (reference sequence). V lost 8 bases to trimming and J lost 4 bases; unmatched junction nucleotides: 11.

On this clone: The same CDR3 is also encoded by other DNA sequences in this sample. CDR3 sequence (DNA): TGTGCCAGCAGCTACGGACAGGGGGCGTCCGGCTACACCTTC. Protein: CASSYGQGASGYTF. This sequence joins TRBV6-5 and TRBJ1-2, with TRBD1 identical over 11 bases. The CDR3 spans 14 residues. Germline assignment: CDR1 MNHEY and CDR2 SVGAGI. Trimming took 6 bases from V and 8 from J; bases not matched to a gene: 8.

V usage is TRBV11-1 and J usage is TRBJ2-1; TRBD1 agrees at 11 bases. Losses at the gene ends were 5 bases for V and 7 bases for J; bases not matched to a gene: 4. The germline V gene encodes CDR1 SGHAT and CDR2 FQDESV (reference sequence). The CDR3 is 14 amino acids. The CDR3 nucleotides are TGTGCCAGCAGCCCTGGGACAGGGGGTAATGAGCAGTTCTTC. As protein: CASSPGTGGNEQFF.

The rearrangement joins TRBV5-1 to TRBJ1-2; D may be TRBD1 (5 bases). The V and J ends lost 3 bases and 5 bases respectively, with 23 bases between them. Germline assignment: CDR1 SGHRS and CDR2 YFSETQ. This CDR3 is 17 amino acids long. CDR3 sequence reads: CASSSGERGGTLYGYTF. The CDR3, as DNA: TGCGCCAGCAGCTCCGGGGAACGGGGCGGGACCCTTTATGGCTACACCTTC.

The V and J genes are TRBV19 and TRBJ2-7, with a tentative D call TRBD1 (6 bases). Germline CDR1 is LNHDA and CDR2 is SQIVND (reference sequence). Trimming left V 5 bases short and J 4 bases short, with 15 bases between. This CDR3 is 14 amino acids long. CDR3 loop: CASSHGWGQYEQYF. The CDR3 coding sequence is TGTGCCAGTAGTCACGGGTGGGGGCAATACGAGCAGTACTTC.

The chain carries TRBV5-6 and TRBJ2-7, with 8 bases lining up with TRBD2. The V gene end was trimmed by 4 bases and the J gene end by 2 bases; junction bases not matched to a gene: 8. The CDR3 is 15 residues long. CDR1 is SGHDT and CDR2 is YYEEEE in the germline V gene. The CDR3 here is CASSMIAGSAYEQYF. CDR3 coding DNA: TGTGCCAGCAGCATGATAGCGGGATCCGCCTACGAGCAGTACTTC.

The chain combines TRBV6-5 with TRBJ2-5, with 9 positions matching TRBD1. Gene TRBJ2-7 matches the end of the DNA better, so the J call may be wrong. This CDR3 has 14 residues. The germline CDR1 and CDR2 sequences are MNHEY and SVGAGI. CDR3 sequence (DNA): TGTGCCAGCAGTTACGGGACAGGGTATTACGAGCAGTACTTC. Protein sequence: CASSYGTGYYEQYF.

The rearrangement links TRBV19 to TRBJ2-3; 8 nucleotides match TRBD2. V dropped 4 bases and J dropped 5; count of bases not matched to a gene: 5. This CDR3 region has 14 residues. The germline V gene has CDR1 LNHDA and CDR2 SQIVND (reference sequence). The CDR3 region is CASSTSGFQDTQYF. For the CDR3, the DNA is TGTGCCAGTAGTACTAGCGGGTTTCAAGATACGCAGTATTTT.

The chain links TRBV6-5 to TRBJ2-7; the D gene is possibly TRBD1 (5 bases). The ends were cut back, 5 bases at V and 1 base at J, with 15 bases in the middle. The CDR3 has 15 residues. Germline CDR1 MNHEY, CDR2 SVGAGI. CDR3 amino acids: CASSDWGRGSYEQYF. CDR3 nucleotides: TGTGCCAGCAGTGACTGGGGCCGAGGATCCTACGAGCAGTACTTC.

V is TRBV28 and J is TRBJ2-3, with 8 nucleotides matching TRBD2. CDR3 length: 13 residues. Germline V gene lookup returns CDR1 MDHEN and CDR2 SYDVKM. V was clipped by 3 bases and J by 7 bases; unmatched bases: 3. The CDR3 loop is CASSLRGVNTQYF. For the CDR3, the DNA is TGTGCCAGCAGTTTGCGGGGGGTTAATACGCAGTATTTT.

The chain carries TRBV27 and TRBJ2-3, with D unclear. Germline V gene sequence: CDR1 MNHEY, CDR2 SMNVEV (reference sequence). Trimming removed 10 bases at V and 5 bases at J, with 13 bases between. CDR3 size: 12 residues. The CDR3 sequence: CATSQTGDTQYF. CDR3 nucleotides: TGTGCCACCTCCCAGACTGGAGATACGCAGTATTTT.

The V and J genes are TRBV29-1 and TRBJ2-7; D is possibly TRBD2 (6 bases). The CDR3 is 12 amino acids. From germline, CDR1 is SQVTM and CDR2 ANQGSEA. The V and J ends lost 5 bases and 5 bases respectively, with 13 bases between them. CDR3 coding DNA: TGCAGCGTTCCGGGACTCGACGACGAGCAGTACTTC. This encodes CSVPGLDDEQYF.

The chain is built from TRBV25-1 and TRBJ2-3; 9 nucleotides line up with TRBD1. J was trimmed by 4 bases and V by 2 bases; bases with no gene match: 4. The germline CDR1 and CDR2 sequences are MGHDK and SYGVNS. The CDR3 extends over 15 amino acids. CDR3 in amino acids: CASSETGQGSDTQYF. In DNA form, the CDR3 reads TGTGCCAGCAGTGAAACGGGACAGGGTTCAGATACGCAGTATTTT. Full variable domain (rest looked up from reference TRBV25-1 and TRBJ2-3): EADIYQTPRYLVIGTGKKITLECSQTMGHDKMYWYQQDPGMELHLIHYSYGVNSTEKGDLSSESTVSRIRTEHFPLTLESARPSHTSQYLCASSETGQGSDTQYFGPGTRLTVL.

V usage is TRBV27 and J usage is TRBJ2-3; 8 nucleotides align to TRBD2. The CDR3 is 15 amino acids. Trimming cost V 6 bases and J 2 bases; bases outside gene matches: 7. Germline V gene lookup returns CDR1 MNHEY and CDR2 SMNVEV (reference sequence). CDR3 DNA: TGTGCCAGCAGGTCAAGCGGGAGTTTCACAGATACGCAGTATTTT. Its translation is CASRSSGSFTDTQYF.